This T cell receptor beta chain was captured by sequencing in a study of T cells in tumors after PD-1 blockade. Notes on the study in general: Two pre-treatment samples showed no clonal replacement between them. Expanded exhausted CD8+ clones after therapy were mostly novel clonotypes.

As regards this clone: Its antigen remains unidentified.

The CDR3 spans 13 residues. V gave up 0 bases and J gave up 5 bases, with 7 bases separating them. TCRdb keeps only in-frame clones here, not all; method: immunoSEQ multiplex PCR. Of 4,500 to 5,000 clones listed, around two thirds are singletons. This receptor was taken from a human donor with basal cell carcinoma. The sequencing used tumor tissue, collected after anti-PD-1 treatment. The chain has TRBV12-3 or TRBV12-4 and TRBJ2-5; either TRBD1 or TRBD2 may supply D (5 bases each). CDR3 sequence: CASSLAREETQYF. CDR3 DNA sequence: TGTGCCAGCAGTTTAGCCAGGGAGGAGACCCAGTACTTC.